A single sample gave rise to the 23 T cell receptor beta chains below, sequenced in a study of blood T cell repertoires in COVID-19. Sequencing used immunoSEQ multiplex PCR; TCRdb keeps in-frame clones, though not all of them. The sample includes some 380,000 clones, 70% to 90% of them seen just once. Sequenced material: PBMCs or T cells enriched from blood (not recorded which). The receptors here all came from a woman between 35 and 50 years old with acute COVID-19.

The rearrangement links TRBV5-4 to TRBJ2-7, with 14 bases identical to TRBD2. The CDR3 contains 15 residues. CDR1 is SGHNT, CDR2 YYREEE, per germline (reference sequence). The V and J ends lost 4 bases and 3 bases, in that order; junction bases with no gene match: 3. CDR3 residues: CASSRLAGGLYEQYF. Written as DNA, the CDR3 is TGTGCCAGCAGCCGACTAGCGGGGGGGCTCTACGAGCAGTACTTC.

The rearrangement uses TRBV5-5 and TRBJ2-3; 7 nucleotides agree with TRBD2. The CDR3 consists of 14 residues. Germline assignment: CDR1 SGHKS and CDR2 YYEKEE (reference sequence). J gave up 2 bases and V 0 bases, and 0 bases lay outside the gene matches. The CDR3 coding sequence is TGTGCCAGCAGCTTGGGACTAGCCACAGATACGCAGTATTTT. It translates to CASSLGLATDTQYF.

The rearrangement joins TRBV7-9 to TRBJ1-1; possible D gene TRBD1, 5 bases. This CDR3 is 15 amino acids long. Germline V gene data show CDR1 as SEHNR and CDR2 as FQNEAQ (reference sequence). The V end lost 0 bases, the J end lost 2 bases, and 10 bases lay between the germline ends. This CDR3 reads CASSLAEGFNTEAFF. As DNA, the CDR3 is TGTGCCAGCAGCTTAGCGGAGGGGTTTAACACTGAAGCTTTCTTT.

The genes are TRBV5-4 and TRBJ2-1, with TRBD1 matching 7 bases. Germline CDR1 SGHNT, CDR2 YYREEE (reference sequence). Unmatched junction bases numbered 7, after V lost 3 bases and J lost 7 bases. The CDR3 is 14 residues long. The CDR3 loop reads CASSSATGSNEQFF. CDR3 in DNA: TGTGCCAGCAGCTCAGCGACAGGGTCGAATGAGCAGTTCTTC.

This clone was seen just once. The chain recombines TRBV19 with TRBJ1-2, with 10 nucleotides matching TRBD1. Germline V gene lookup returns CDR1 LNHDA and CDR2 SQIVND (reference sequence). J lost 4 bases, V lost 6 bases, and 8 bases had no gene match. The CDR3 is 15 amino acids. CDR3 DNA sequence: TGTGCCAGTAGCCGTAAGACAGGGGGCTTCTATGGCTACACCTTC. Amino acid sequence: CASSRKTGGFYGYTF.

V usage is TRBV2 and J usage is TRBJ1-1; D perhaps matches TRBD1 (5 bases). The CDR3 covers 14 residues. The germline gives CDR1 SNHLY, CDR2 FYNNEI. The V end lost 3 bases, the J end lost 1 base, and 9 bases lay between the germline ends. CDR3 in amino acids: CASSDADKNTEAFF. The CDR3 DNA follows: TGTGCCAGCAGTGACGCGGACAAGAACACTGAAGCTTTCTTT.

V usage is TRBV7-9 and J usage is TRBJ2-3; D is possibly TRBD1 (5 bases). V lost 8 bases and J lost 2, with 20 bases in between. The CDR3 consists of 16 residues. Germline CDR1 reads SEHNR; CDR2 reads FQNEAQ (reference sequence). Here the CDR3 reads CASELDDRRLTDTQYF. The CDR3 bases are TGTGCCAGCGAACTGGATGACAGAAGGCTCACAGATACGCAGTATTTT.

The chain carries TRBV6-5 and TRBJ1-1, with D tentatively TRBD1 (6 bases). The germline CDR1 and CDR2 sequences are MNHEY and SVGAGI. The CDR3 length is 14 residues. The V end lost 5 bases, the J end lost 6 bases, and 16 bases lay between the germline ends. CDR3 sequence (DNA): TGTGCCAGCAGTCATAACAGGGAAGGGGCTGAAGCTTTCTTT. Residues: CASSHNREGAEAFF.

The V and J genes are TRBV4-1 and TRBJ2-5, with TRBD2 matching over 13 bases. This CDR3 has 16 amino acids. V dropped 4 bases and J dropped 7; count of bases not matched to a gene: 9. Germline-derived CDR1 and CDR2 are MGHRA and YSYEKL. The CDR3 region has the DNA TGCGCCAGCAGCCGTTCAGGGACTAGCGGGGCGAGGACCCAGTACTTC. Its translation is CASSRSGTSGARTQYF.

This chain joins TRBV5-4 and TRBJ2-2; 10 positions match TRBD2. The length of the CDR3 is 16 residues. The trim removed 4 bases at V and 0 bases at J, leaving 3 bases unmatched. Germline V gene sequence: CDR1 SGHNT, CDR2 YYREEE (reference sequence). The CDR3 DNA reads TGTGCCAGCAGCCTACTAGCGGGGACGAACACCGGGGAGCTGTTTTTT. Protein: CASSLLAGTNTGELFF. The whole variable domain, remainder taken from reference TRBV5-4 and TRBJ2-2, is ETGVTQSPTHLIKTRGQQVTLRCSSQSGHNTVSWYQQALGQGPQFIFQYYREEENGRGNFPPRFSGLQFPNYSSELNVNALELDDSALYLCASSLLAGTNTGELFFGEGSRLTVL.

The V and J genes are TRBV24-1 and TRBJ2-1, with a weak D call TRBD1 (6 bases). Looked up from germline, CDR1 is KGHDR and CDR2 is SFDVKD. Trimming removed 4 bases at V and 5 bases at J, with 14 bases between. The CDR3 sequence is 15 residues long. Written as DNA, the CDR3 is TGTGCCACCAGTGACTTACAGGGTTCCCACAATGAGCAGTTCTTC. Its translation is CATSDLQGSHNEQFF.

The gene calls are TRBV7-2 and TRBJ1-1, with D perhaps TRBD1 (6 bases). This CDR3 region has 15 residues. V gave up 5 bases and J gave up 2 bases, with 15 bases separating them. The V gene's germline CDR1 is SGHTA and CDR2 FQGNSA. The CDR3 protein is CASSAGQGLNTEAFF. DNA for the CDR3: TGTGCCAGCAGCGCCGGGCAGGGGTTAAACACTGAAGCTTTCTTT.

CDR3 amino acids: CATSRAGRGRENIQYF. CDR3 sequence (DNA): TGTGCCACCAGCAGAGCGGGCAGGGGGCGAGAGAACATTCAGTACTTC. The genes are TRBV15 and TRBJ2-4; 8 bases match TRBD1. Germline CDR1 LNHNV, CDR2 YYDKDF (reference sequence). J lost 7 bases, V lost 1 base, and 9 bases had no gene match. The CDR3 length is 16 residues. Drawing the rest from reference TRBV15 and TRBJ2-4, the complete variable domain is DAMVIQNPRYQVTQFGKPVTLSCSQTLNHNVMYWYQQKSSQAPKLLFHYYDKDFNNEADTPDNFQSRRPNTSFCFLDIRSPGLGDTAMYLCATSRAGRGRENIQYFGAGTRLSVL.

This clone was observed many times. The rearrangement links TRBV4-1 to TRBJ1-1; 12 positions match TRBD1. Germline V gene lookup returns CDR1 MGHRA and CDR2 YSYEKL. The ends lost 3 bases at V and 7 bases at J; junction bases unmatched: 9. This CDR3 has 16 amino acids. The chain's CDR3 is CASSHPGGTGGGEAFF. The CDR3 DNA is TGCGCCAGCAGCCACCCAGGCGGGACAGGGGGCGGTGAAGCTTTCTTT.

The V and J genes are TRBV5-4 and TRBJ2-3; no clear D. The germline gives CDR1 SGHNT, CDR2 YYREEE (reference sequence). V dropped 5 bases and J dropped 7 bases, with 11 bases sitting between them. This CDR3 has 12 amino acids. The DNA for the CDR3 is TGTGCCAGCAGTTACGGAGATTATACGCAGTATTTT. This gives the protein CASSYGDYTQYF.

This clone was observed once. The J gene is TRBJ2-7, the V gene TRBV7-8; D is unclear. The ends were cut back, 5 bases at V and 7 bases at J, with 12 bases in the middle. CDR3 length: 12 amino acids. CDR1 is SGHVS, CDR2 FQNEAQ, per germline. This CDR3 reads CASSQSSTEQYF. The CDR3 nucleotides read TGTGCCAGCAGCCAAAGCTCCACGGAGCAGTACTTC.

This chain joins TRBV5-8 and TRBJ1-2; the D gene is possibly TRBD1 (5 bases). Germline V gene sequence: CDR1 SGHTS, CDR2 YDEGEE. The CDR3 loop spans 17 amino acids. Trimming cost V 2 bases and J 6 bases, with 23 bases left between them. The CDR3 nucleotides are TGTGCCAGCAGCTTTTTAGGCAGGCCGATCTTAGGGGATGGCTACACCTTC. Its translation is CASSFLGRPILGDGYTF.

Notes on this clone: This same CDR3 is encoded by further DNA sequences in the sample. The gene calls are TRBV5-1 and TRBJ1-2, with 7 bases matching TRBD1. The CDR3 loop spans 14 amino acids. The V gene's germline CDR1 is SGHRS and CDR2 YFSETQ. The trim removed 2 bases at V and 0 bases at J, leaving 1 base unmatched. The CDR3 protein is CASSLGTANYGYTF. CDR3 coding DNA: TGCGCCAGCAGCTTAGGGACAGCTAACTATGGCTACACCTTC.

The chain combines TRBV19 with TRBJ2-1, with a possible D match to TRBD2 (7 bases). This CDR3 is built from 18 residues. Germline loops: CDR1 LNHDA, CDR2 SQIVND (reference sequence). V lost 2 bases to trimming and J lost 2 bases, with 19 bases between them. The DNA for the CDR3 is TGTGCCAGTAGTATAATGGGGGGGGGCCTCCCGCCCTACAATGAGCAGTTCTTC. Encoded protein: CASSIMGGGLPPYNEQFF.

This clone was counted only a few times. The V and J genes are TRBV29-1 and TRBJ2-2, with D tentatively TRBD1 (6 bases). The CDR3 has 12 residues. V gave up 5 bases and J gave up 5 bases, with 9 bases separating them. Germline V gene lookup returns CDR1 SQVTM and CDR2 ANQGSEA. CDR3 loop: CSVPQGTGELFF. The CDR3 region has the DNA TGCAGCGTTCCCCAGGGGACCGGGGAGCTGTTTTTT.

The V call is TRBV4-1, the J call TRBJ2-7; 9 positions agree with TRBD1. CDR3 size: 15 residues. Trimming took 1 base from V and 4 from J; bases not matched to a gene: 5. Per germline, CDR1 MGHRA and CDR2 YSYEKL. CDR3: CASSQGAQGAYEQYF. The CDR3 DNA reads TGCGCCAGCAGCCAAGGCGCACAGGGGGCTTACGAGCAGTACTTC.

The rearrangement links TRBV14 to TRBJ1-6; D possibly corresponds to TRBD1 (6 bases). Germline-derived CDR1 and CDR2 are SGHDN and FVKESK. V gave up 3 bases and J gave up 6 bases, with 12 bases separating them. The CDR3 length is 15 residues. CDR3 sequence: CASSHPRGANSPLHF. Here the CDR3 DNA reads TGTGCCAGCAGCCACCCCCGGGGGGCTAATTCACCCCTCCACTTT. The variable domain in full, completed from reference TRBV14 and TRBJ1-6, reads EAGVTQFPSHSVIEKGQTVTLRCDPISGHDNLYWYRRVMGKEIKFLLHFVKESKQDESGMPNNRFLAERTGGTYSTLKVQPAELEDSGVYFCASSHPRGANSPLHFGNGTRLTVT.

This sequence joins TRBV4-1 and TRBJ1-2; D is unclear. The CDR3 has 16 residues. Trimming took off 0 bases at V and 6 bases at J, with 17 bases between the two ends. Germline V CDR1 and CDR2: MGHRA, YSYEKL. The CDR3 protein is CASSQDLSWRNNGYTF. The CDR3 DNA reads TGCGCCAGCAGCCAAGATTTAAGTTGGAGAAATAATGGCTACACCTTC.